This entry describes one TCR beta chain. Its antigen is unidentified. The genomic DNA of each subset was split evenly across several immunoSEQ plates. Original analysis: For the immunoSEQ data, sequences were junction-only without quality scores, so filtering differed. This table comes from immunoSEQ multiplex PCR, and its TCRdb copy is limited to in-frame clones, with some not included. V and J calls and clone size are given by that table; D and trimming were obtained from the DNA. This sample carries some 2.1 million clones, just under 95% of them seen once, and the ten largest clones take over 1.5%. Naive CD8 cells lacked CD45RO and underwent positive selection for CCR7, leaving out terminally differentiated effector memory CD45RA+ cells. This entry comes from a study of shared clonotypes between healthy human individuals. About the research overall: Each donor's CD4 naive and CD4 memory cells filled three plates apiece, CD8 naive two, and CD8 memory one.

General observations from the study: Generation probability values for non-shared clonotypes were lower than those for clonotypes shared by all four donors.

This clonotype was sampled from a man younger than 30 in good health. Some clones in this sample may be carry-over from other donors' samples. The sample comprised naive CD8+ T cells from PBMCs.

The CDR3 reads CASSLYREFTDTQYF. CDR3 sequence (DNA): TGTGCCAGCAGTTTGTACAGGGAGTTCACAGATACGCAGTATTTT. This sequence joins TRBV28 and TRBJ2-3; weak D call: TRBD1 (6 bases). This CDR3 region has 15 residues. Germline V CDR1 and CDR2: MDHEN, SYDVKM. V was trimmed by 3 bases and J by 2 bases, leaving 12 bases between them.